This entry is about one T cell receptor beta chain. The authors' processing: Amplifying reference gene primers gave estimates of nucleated cell counts. TCRdb's table, derived via immunoSEQ multiplex PCR, lists solely in-frame clones and lacks some. V, J and clone size reflect that table, while D and trimming were determined from the DNA. The table lists 300,000 to 450,000 clones, 85% of them singletons. This entry comes from a study of blood T cell repertoires in COVID-19. The wider study: Both acute and convalescent COVID-19 samples were obtained from the United States, Italy and Spain. The analysed material was cDNA or gDNA that came from T cells, B-cell-depleted T cells, or PBMCs.

There are 15 residues in the CDR3. The chain recombines TRBV21-1 with TRBJ2-5; the D call in the table, TRBD1, was not verified against the DNA. TRBV21-1 counts as a pseudogene. The source material was peripheral blood. The TCR comes from a woman under 30 with acute or convalescent COVID-19. The CDR3 here is CASSIPGQGGETQYF. The DNA of the CDR3 is TGTGCCAGCAGCATCCCGGGACAGGGGGGAGAGACCCAGTACTTC.